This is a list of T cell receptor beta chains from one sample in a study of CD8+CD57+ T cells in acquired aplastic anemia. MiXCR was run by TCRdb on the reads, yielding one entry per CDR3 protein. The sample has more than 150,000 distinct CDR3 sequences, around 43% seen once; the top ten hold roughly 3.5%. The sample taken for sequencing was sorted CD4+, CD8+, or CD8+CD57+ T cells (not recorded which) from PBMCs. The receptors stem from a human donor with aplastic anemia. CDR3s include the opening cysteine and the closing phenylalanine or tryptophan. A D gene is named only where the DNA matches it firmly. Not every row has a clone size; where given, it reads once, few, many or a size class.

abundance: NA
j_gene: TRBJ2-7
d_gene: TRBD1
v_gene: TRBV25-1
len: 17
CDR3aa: CASSVREIGTGTLKQYF
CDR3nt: TGTGCCAGCAGTGTCCGTGAGATAGGGACAGGGACCCTCAAGCAGTACTTC

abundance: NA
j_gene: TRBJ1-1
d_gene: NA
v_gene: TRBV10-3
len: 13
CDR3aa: CAISDRVRSEAFF
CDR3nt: TGTGCCATCAGTGACAGGGTGCGCTCAGAAGCTTTCTTT

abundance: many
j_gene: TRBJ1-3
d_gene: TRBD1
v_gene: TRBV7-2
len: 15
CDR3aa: CASSLKTGAGNTIYF
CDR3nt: TGTGCCAGCAGCTTGAAGACAGGGGCTGGAAACACCATATATTTT

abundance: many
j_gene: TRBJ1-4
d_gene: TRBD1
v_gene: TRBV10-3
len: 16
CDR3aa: CAISETGGRSNEKLFF
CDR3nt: TGTGCCATCAGTGAGACAGGGGGCAGGTCTAATGAAAAACTGTTTTTT

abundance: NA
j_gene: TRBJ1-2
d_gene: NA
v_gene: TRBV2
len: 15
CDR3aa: CASSPQGGLTGGYTF
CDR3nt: TGTGCCAGCAGTCCTCAGGGAGGGCTGACGGGTGGCTACACCTTC

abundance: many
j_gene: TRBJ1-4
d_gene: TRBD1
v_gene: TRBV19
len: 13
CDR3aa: CASSSNRGEKLFF
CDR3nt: TGTGCCAGTAGTTCCAACAGGGGTGAAAAACTGTTTTTT

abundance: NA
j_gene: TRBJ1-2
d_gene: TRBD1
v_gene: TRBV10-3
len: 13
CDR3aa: CAIRSGQIDGYTF
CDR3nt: TGTGCCATCAGATCGGGACAGATTGATGGCTACACCTTC

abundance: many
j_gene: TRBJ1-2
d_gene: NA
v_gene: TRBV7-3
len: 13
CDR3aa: CASSLTPGPGYTF
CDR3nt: TGTGCCAGCAGCTTAACGCCTGGTCCTGGCTACACCTTC

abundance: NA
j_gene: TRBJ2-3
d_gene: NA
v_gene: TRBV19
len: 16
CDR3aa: CASSLSMTRGTDTQYF
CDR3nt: TGTGCCAGTAGTCTCTCGATGACTAGGGGCACAGATACGCAGTATTTT

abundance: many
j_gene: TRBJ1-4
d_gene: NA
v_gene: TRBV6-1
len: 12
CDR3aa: CARGGEGEKLFF
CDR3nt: TGTGCCAGAGGGGGAGAGGGCGAAAAACTGTTTTTT

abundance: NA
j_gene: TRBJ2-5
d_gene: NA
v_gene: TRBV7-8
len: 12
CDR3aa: CASSHSRETQYF
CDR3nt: TGTGCCAGCAGCCACTCTCGAGAGACCCAGTACTTC

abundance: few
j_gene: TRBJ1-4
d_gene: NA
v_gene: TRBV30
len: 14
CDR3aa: CAWSLGGAGEKLFF
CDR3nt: TGTGCCTGGAGTTTGGGGGGGGCCGGTGAAAAGCTGTTTTTT

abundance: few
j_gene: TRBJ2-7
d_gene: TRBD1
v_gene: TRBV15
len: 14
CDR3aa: CATSTPGQAGEQYF
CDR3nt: TGTGCCACCAGCACGCCGGGACAGGCCGGGGAGCAGTACTTC

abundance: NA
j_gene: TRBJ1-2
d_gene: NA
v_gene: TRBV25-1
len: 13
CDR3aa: CASSETRNYGYTF
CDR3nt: TGTGCCAGCAGTGAGACACGGAACTATGGCTACACCTTC

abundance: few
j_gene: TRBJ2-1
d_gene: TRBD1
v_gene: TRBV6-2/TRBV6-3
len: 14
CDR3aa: CASKPGQGANEQFF
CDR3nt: TGTGCCAGCAAGCCGGGACAGGGGGCCAATGAGCAGTTCTTC

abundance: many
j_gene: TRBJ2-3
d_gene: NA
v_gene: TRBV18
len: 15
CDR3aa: CASSPGASGTDTQYF
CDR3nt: TGTGCCAGCTCACCAGGGGCTAGCGGCACAGATACGCAGTATTTT

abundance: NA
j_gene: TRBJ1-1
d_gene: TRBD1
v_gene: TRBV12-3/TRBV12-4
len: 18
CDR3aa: CASRSTQRAGQENTEAFF
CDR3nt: TGTGCCAGCAGGTCCACGCAGAGAGCGGGACAGGAGAACACTGAAGCTTTCTTT

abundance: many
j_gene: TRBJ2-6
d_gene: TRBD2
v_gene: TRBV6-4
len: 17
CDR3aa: CASSDSAGGTGANVLTF
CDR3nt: TGTGCCAGCAGTGACTCAGCGGGGGGCACTGGGGCCAACGTCCTGACTTTC

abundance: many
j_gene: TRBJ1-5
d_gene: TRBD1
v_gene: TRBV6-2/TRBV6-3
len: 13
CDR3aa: CASNTGGNQPQHF
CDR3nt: TGTGCCAGCAATACAGGGGGGAACCAGCCCCAGCATTTT

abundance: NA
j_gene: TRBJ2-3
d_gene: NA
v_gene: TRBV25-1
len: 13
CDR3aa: CASSETVPDTQYF
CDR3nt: TGTGCCAGCAGTGAAACAGTACCAGATACGCAGTATTTT

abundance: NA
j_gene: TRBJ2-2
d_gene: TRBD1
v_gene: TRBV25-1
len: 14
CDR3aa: CASSVGQDTGELFF
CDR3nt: TGTGCCAGCAGTGTAGGACAGGACACCGGGGAGCTGTTTTTT

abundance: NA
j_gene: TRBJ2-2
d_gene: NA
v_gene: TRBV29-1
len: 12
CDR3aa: CSVDSNTGELFF
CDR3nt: TGCAGCGTTGACTCGAACACCGGGGAGCTGTTTTTT

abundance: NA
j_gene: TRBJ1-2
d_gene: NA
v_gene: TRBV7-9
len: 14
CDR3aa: CASSLVTGIYGYTF
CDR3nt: TGTGCCAGCAGCTTAGTCACAGGGATCTATGGCTACACCTTC

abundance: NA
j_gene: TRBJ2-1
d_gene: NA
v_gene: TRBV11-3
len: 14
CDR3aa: CASTRDGGYNEQFF
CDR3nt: TGTGCCAGCACCCGGGACGGAGGATACAATGAGCAGTTCTTC

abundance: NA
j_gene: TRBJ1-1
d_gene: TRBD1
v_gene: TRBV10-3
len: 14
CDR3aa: CAISPDRANTEAFF
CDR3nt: TGTGCCATCAGTCCTGACAGGGCGAACACTGAAGCTTTCTTT

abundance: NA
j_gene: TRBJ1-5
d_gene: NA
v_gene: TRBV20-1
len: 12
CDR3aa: CSAPRAHQPQHF
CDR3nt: TGCAGTGCTCCTCGGGCCCATCAGCCCCAGCATTTT

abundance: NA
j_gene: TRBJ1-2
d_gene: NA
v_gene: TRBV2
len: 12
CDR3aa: CASSEEQRGYTF
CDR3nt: TGTGCCAGCAGTGAAGAACAGCGAGGCTACACCTTC

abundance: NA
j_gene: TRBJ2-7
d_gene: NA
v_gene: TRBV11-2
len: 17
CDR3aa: CASSLGAGDRRTYEQYF
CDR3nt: TGTGCCAGCAGCTTAGGTGCGGGGGACAGGAGAACCTACGAGCAGTACTTC

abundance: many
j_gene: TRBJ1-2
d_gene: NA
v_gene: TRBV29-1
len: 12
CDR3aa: CSVERGSYGYTF
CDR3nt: TGCAGCGTTGAGCGGGGAAGCTATGGCTACACCTTC

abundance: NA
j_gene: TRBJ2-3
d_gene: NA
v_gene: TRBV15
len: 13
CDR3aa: CATSGLTPDTQYF
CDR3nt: TGTGCCACCAGCGGATTGACCCCCGATACGCAGTATTTT

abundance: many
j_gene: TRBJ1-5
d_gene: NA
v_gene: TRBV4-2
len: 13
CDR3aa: CASSQERGEPQHF
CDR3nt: TGTGCCAGCAGCCAAGAAAGGGGGGAGCCCCAGCATTTT

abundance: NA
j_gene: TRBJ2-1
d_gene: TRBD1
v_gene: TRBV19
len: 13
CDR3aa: CASSADRDNEQFF
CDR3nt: TGTGCCAGTAGTGCAGACAGGGACAATGAGCAGTTCTTC

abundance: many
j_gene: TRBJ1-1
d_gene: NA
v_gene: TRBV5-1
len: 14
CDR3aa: CASSPDSMNTEAFF
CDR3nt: TGCGCCAGCAGCCCTGACAGCATGAACACTGAAGCTTTCTTT

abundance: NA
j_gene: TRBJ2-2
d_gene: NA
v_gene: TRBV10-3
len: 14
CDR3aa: CAIQSQANTGELFF
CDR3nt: TGTGCCATCCAATCCCAGGCGAACACCGGGGAGCTGTTTTTT

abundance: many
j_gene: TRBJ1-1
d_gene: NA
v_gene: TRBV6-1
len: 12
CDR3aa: CASSELWTARTF
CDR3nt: TGTGCCAGCAGTGAACTTTGGACGGCTCGAACCTTT

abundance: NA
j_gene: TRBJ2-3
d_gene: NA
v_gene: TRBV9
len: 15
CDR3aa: CASSVQGVSTDTQYF
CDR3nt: TGTGCCAGCAGCGTACAGGGTGTTAGCACAGATACGCAGTATTTT

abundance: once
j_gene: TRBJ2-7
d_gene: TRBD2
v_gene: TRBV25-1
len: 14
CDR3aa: CASSPRGASYEQYF
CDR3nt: TGTGCCAGCAGTCCGCGGGGGGCCTCCTACGAGCAGTACTTC

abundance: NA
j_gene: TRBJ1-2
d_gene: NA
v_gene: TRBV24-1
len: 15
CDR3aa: CATSDPRGGYYGYTF
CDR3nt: TGTGCCACCAGTGACCCCCGGGGCGGTTACTATGGCTACACCTTC

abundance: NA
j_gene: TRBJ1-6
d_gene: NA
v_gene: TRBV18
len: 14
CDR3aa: CASSVGVGDSPLHF
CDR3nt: TGTGCCAGCTCTGTAGGGGTGGGGGATTCACCCCTCCACTTT

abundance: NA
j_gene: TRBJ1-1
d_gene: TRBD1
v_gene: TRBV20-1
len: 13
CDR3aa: CSATDRADAEAFF
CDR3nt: TGCAGTGCTACAGACAGGGCGGACGCTGAAGCTTTCTTT

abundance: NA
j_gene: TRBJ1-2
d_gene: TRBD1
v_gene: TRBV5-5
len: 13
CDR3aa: CASSLEGTGGYTF
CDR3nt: TGTGCCAGCAGCTTGGAAGGGACAGGCGGCTACACCTTC

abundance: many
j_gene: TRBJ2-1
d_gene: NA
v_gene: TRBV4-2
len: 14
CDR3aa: CASSQVLLYNEQFF
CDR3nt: TGTGCCAGCAGCCAAGTCCTGCTCTACAATGAGCAGTTCTTC

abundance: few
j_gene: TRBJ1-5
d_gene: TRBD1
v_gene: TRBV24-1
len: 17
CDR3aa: CATSFLGTGGLGQPQHF
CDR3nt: TGTGCCACCAGTTTTTTAGGGACAGGGGGTCTCGGTCAGCCCCAGCATTTT

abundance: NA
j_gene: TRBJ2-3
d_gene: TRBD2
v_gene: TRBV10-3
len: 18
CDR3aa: CAISTGTSGGDPTDTQYF
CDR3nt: TGTGCCATCAGTACTGGGACTAGCGGGGGGGACCCCACAGATACGCAGTATTTT

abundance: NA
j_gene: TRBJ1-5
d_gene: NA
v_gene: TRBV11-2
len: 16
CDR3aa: CASSRTGTKNNQPQHF
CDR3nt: TGTGCCAGCAGCCGGACCGGGACAAAGAATAATCAGCCCCAGCATTTT

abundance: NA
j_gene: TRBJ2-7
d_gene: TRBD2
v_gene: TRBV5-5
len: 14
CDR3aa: CASRNQRGGGEQYF
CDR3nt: TGTGCCAGCCGAAACCAACGGGGGGGCGGCGAGCAGTACTTC

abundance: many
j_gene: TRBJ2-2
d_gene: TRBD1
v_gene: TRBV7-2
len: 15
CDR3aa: CASAIGQGSSGELFF
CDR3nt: TGTGCCAGCGCCATCGGACAGGGCTCTTCCGGGGAGCTGTTTTTT

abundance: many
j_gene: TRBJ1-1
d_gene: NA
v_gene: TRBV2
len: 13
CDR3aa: CASSEWAGALAFF
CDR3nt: TGTGCCAGCAGTGAATGGGCAGGGGCGCTGGCTTTCTTT

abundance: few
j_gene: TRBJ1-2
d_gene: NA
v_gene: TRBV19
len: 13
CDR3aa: CASSMVGFYGYTF
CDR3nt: TGTGCCAGTAGTATGGTAGGGTTCTATGGCTACACCTTC